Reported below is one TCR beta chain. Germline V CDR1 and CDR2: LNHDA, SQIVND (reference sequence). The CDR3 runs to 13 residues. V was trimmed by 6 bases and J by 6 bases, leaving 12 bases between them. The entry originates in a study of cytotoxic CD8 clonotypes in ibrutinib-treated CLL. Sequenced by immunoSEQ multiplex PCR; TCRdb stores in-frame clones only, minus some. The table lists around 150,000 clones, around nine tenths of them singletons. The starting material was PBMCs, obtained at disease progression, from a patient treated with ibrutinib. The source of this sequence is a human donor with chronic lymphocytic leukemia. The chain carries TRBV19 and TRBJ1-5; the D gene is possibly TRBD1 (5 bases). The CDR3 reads CASSRVQGQPQHF. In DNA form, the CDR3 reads TGTGCCAGTAGCAGGGTTCAGGGTCAGCCCCAGCATTTT.